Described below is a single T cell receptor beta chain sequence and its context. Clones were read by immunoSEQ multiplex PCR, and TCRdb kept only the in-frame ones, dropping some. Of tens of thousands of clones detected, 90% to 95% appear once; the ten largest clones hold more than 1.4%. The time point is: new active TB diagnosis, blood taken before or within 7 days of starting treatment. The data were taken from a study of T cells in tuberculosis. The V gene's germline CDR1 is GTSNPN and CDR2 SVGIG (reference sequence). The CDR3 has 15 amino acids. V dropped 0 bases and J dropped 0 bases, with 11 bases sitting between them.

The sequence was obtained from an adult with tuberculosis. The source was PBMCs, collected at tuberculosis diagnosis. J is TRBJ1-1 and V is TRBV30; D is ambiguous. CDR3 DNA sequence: TGTGCCTGGAGTGTATCCTGGCACATGAACACTGAAGCTTTCTTT. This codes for CAWSVSWHMNTEAFF.